A single sample gave rise to the 24 T cell receptor beta chains below, sequenced in a study of blood T cell repertoires in COVID-19 (dated by TCRdb to the early 2020s). Libraries were built with the immunoSEQ multiplex PCR assay. The table comes from immuneACCESS by way of TCRdb, which keeps in-frame sequences with V and J called. Part of the clones is missing from these tables; in studies checked, under half for an unresolved V gene and the rest for unknown reasons. The sample table lists approximately 100,000 clones, around nine tenths of them with a count of one. Clones ranked in the top ten supply approximately 10% of the sample. The sequenced sample was peripheral blood. The receptors stem from a man aged 45 to 65 with acute or convalescent COVID-19.

This sequence joins TRBV9 and TRBJ2-2; the match to TRBD2 covers 9 bases. Looked up from germline, CDR1 is SGDLS and CDR2 is YYNGEE. The CDR3 covers 20 residues. V lost 4 bases to trimming and J lost 3 bases; unmatched junction nucleotides: 19. The CDR3 DNA reads TGTGCCAGCAGCTATACGGGACATGGCGGGAGGGCCATTGACACCGGGGAGCTGTTTTTT. As protein: CASSYTGHGGRAIDTGELFF.

The CDR3 DNA reads as TGCGCCAGCAGCCAAGGAGAAGGGGAGCTGTTTTTT. Amino acid sequence: CASSQGEGELFF. V usage is TRBV4-1 and J usage is TRBJ2-2; D is ambiguous. In germline, CDR1 is MGHRA, CDR2 YSYEKL. V was trimmed by 1 base and J by 8 bases, leaving 5 bases between them. The CDR3 is 12 residues long.

This clone came up once. The rearrangement links TRBV3-1 (or the pseudogene TRBV3-2) to TRBJ2-5; 8 bases line up with TRBD2. V gave up 2 bases and J gave up 4 bases; unmatched junction bases: 6. The CDR3 is 15 residues long. Germline loops: CDR1 LGHDT, CDR2 YNNKEL (reference sequence). CDR3 loop: CASSQRRGELETQYF. CDR3 DNA sequence: TGTGCCAGCAGCCAAAGGCGGGGGGAACTAGAGACCCAGTACTTC.

The chain has TRBV4-1 and TRBJ1-2; 11 bases fit TRBD1. CDR3 length equals 18 residues. Unmatched junction bases numbered 13, after V lost 3 bases and J lost 4 bases. Germline V gene sequence: CDR1 MGHRA, CDR2 YSYEKL. CDR3 nucleotides: TGCGCCAGCAGCCAGAACTCCCATGGACAGGGGGCAGGCTATGGCTACACCTTC. The encoded protein is CASSQNSHGQGAGYGYTF.

The chain is built from TRBV5-3 and TRBJ2-7; D is unresolved. TRBV5-3 is labeled an ORF, and its function is uncertain. Between the trimmed V and J ends, which lost 2 bases and 4 bases, there was a span of 19 bases. This CDR3 spans 16 amino acids. Here the CDR3 reads CARSFVPRPGEYEQYF. The CDR3 bases are TGTGCCAGAAGCTTCGTACCTCGGCCAGGCGAATACGAGCAGTACTTC.

This chain joins TRBV7-9 and TRBJ1-5; TRBD1 aligns across 7 bases. The V and J ends lost 3 bases and 4 bases, in that order; junction bases with no gene match: 0. The germline V gene encodes CDR1 SEHNR and CDR2 FQNEAQ (reference sequence). The CDR3 totals 13 residues. CDR3 nucleotide sequence: TGTGCCAGCAGCTTGGGACAGAATCAGCCCCAGCATTTT. It codes for CASSLGQNQPQHF.

This clone was observed at least ten times. This chain links TRBV10-1 with TRBJ2-2, with D uncertain. Trimming stripped 2 bases from V and 2 bases from J, with 12 bases between. The CDR3 consists of 16 residues. The germline CDR1 and CDR2 sequences are WNHNN and SYGVQD (reference sequence). Here the CDR3 reads CASSEVGLPNTGELFF. The CDR3 DNA is TGCGCCAGCAGTGAGGTCGGTCTTCCTAACACCGGGGAGCTGTTTTTT.

The CDR3 is CASSLQQVNQPQHF. DNA for the CDR3: TGTGCCAGCAGCTTACAGCAGGTCAATCAGCCCCAGCATTTT. The V gene is TRBV2, the J gene TRBJ1-5; no clear D. V was clipped by 6 bases and J by 3 bases, with 12 bases between them. CDR1 SNHLY and CDR2 FYNNEI come from the germline V gene. This CDR3 is built from 14 residues.

This sequence joins TRBV4-1 and TRBJ1-2; 7 bases match TRBD1. The CDR3 is made up of 17 amino acids. Germline V CDR1 and CDR2: MGHRA, YSYEKL. Losses at the gene ends were 7 bases for V and 1 base for J; bases not matched to a gene: 15. The CDR3 is CASTLGLRDSYNYGYTF. CDR3 DNA: TGCGCCAGCACGCTAGGACTGCGGGACAGTTATAACTATGGCTACACCTTC.

This clone appeared once. The V and J genes are TRBV7-3 and TRBJ2-1, with D perhaps matching TRBD2 (5 bases). Trimming took off 2 bases at V and 6 bases at J, with 17 bases between the two ends. CDR3 size: 16 residues. Germline V gene lookup returns CDR1 SGHTA and CDR2 FQGTGA. The chain's CDR3 is CASSLDYQGPLNEQFF. The CDR3, as DNA: TGTGCCAGCAGCTTAGACTATCAAGGCCCCCTCAATGAGCAGTTCTTC. Full variable domain (missing parts from reference TRBV7-3 and TRBJ2-1): GAGVSQTPSNKVTEKGKYVELRCDPISGHTALYWYRQSLGQGPEFLIYFQGTGAADDSGLPNDRFFAVRPEGSVSTLKIQRTERGDSAVYLCASSLDYQGPLNEQFFGPGTRLTVL.

The chain recombines TRBV4-1 with TRBJ1-1, with D unclear. The length of the CDR3 is 14 residues. Deletions cut 4 bases from V and 1 base from J, with 10 bases between. Germline assignment: CDR1 MGHRA and CDR2 YSYEKL. CDR3 in DNA: TGCGCCAGCAGCCCCGTGGTCGGGAACACTGAAGCTTTCTTT. Its protein product is CASSPVVGNTEAFF.

The chain recombines TRBV6-1 with TRBJ2-7, with TRBD2 matching 7 bases. V lost 2 bases and J lost 3; bases outside the gene matches: 16. CDR1 is MNHNS, CDR2 SASEGT, per germline. The CDR3 spans 18 residues. The CDR3 here is CASSEMDLASGFNYEQYF. The CDR3, as DNA: TGTGCCAGCAGTGAAATGGACCTGGCTAGCGGCTTTAACTACGAGCAGTACTTC.

In nucleotides, the CDR3 is TGTGCCAGCAGCCTGGAGGGGACAGGGGCTTGGTACGAGCAGTACTTC. It encodes CASSLEGTGAWYEQYF. The chain links TRBV5-8 to TRBJ2-7, with 10 bases lining up with TRBD1. Germline loops: CDR1 SGHTS, CDR2 YDEGEE. The V and J ends lost 4 bases and 4 bases, in that order; junction bases with no gene match: 11. The CDR3 runs 16 residues.

The chain employs TRBV11-3 and TRBJ2-2, with TRBD2 matching over 7 bases. The CDR3 spans 15 residues. With V trimmed by 5 bases and J by 2 bases, 5 bases remained unmatched. CDR1 is SGHNT, CDR2 YENEEA, per germline. The CDR3 reads CASSPLARNTGELFF. The CDR3 DNA is TGTGCCAGCAGCCCACTAGCGAGAAACACCGGGGAGCTGTTTTTT.

The V gene is TRBV2, the J gene TRBJ1-4; 7 bases line up with TRBD1. CDR1 and CDR2 (germline): SNHLY, FYNNEI. The CDR3 has 14 residues. The trim removed 3 bases at V and 6 bases at J, leaving 4 bases unmatched. The CDR3 reads CASSDRQGDEKLFF. The CDR3 bases are TGTGCCAGCAGTGATAGACAGGGTGATGAAAAACTGTTTTTT.

The CDR3 DNA is TGCAGCGTTGAAGGTGGCCTAGCCGGGTATGAGCAGTTCTTC. This sequence encodes CSVEGGLAGYEQFF. The chain recombines TRBV29-1 with TRBJ2-1, with D possibly being TRBD2 (5 bases). Trimming pared 1 base from V and 8 bases from J, leaving 15 bases between. CDR1 is SQVTM, CDR2 ANQGSEA, per germline. The length of the CDR3 is 14 residues.

The rearrangement joins TRBV6-5 to TRBJ1-1; D perhaps matches TRBD1 (5 bases). Germline loops: CDR1 MNHEY, CDR2 SVGAGI. The V end lost 6 bases, the J end lost 4 bases, and 18 bases lay between the germline ends. The CDR3 consists of 15 residues. Here the CDR3 DNA reads TGTGCCAGCAGAAATGGAGGGGTCGGTAGCACTGAAGCTTTCTTT. It is translated as CASRNGGVGSTEAFF.

CDR3 DNA sequence: TGTGCCTGGAGTGCCCAGGGCAGGGAGCTGTTTTTT. Translating gives CAWSAQGRELFF. The chain employs TRBV30 and TRBJ2-2, with TRBD1 as a possible D gene (5 bases). CDR1 and CDR2 from the germline V gene are GTSNPN and SVGIG (reference sequence). The CDR3 loop spans 12 amino acids. Trimming took 1 base from V and 9 from J, leaving 9 bases between them.

V gene TRBV6-5 combines with J gene TRBJ1-2; 11 nucleotides align to TRBD1. The CDR3 loop spans 16 amino acids. Looked up from germline, CDR1 is MNHEY and CDR2 is SVGAGI. Losses at the gene ends were 4 bases for V and 6 bases for J; bases not matched to a gene: 10. CDR3 sequence reads: CASSSGTGGGSHGYTF. CDR3 coding DNA: TGTGCCAGCAGTTCCGGGACAGGGGGGGGTTCGCATGGCTACACCTTC.

The rearrangement uses TRBV7-9 and TRBJ2-5, with D maybe TRBD1 (6 bases). This CDR3 has 16 residues. Trimming stripped 1 base from V and 0 bases from J, with 12 bases between. Germline values: CDR1 SEHNR, CDR2 FQNEAQ (reference sequence). The CDR3 DNA is TGTGCCAGCAGCTTAGGAACAGGGTATAACCAAGAGACCCAGTACTTC. Its translation is CASSLGTGYNQETQYF. The complete variable domain, with remaining parts taken from reference TRBV7-9 and TRBJ2-5, reads DTGVSQNPRHKITKRGQNVTFRCDPISEHNRLYWYRQTLGQGPEFLTYFQNEAQLEKSRLLSDRFSAERPKGSFSTLEIQRTEQGDSAMYLCASSLGTGYNQETQYFGPGTRLLVL.

The genes are TRBV7-9 and TRBJ1-4; D is unclear. The germline V and J ends were trimmed by 1 base and 3 bases, with 12 bases remaining between them. Per germline, CDR1 SEHNR and CDR2 FQNEAQ (reference sequence). This CDR3 is 16 amino acids long. In nucleotides, the CDR3 is TGTGCCAGCAGCTTAGTGTCGGGTACTCCTAATGAAAAACTGTTTTTT. Translating gives CASSLVSGTPNEKLFF.

The gene calls are TRBV3-1 (or the pseudogene TRBV3-2) and TRBJ1-4; possible D gene TRBD1, 6 bases. Germline V gives CDR1 LGHDT, CDR2 YNNKEL (reference sequence). The ends were cut back, 3 bases at V and 8 bases at J, with 19 bases in the middle. The CDR3 is 16 residues long. The CDR3 reads CASSHAAGGGREKLFF. The CDR3 DNA sequence: TGTGCCAGCAGCCATGCCGCGGGGGGCGGACGAGAAAAACTGTTTTTT.

The chain combines TRBV6-6 with TRBJ2-3; 8 bases are a match to TRBD2. There are 15 residues in the CDR3. CDR1 MNHNY and CDR2 SVGAGI come from the germline V gene (reference sequence). The trim removed 5 bases at V and 0 bases at J, leaving 4 bases unmatched. This CDR3 reads CASSASGPSTDTQYF. Here the CDR3 DNA reads TGTGCCAGCAGTGCTAGCGGGCCCAGCACAGATACGCAGTATTTT.

The CDR3: CAWSVTGLTQETQYF. CDR3 DNA sequence: TGTGCCTGGAGTGTAACGGGACTGACACAAGAGACCCAGTACTTC. This chain joins TRBV30 and TRBJ2-5, with a weak D call TRBD2 (6 bases). CDR3 size: 15 residues. Germline CDR1 GTSNPN, CDR2 SVGIG (reference sequence). Trimming pared 0 bases from V and 2 bases from J, leaving 13 bases between. The variable domain in full, with the rest retrieved from reference TRBV30 and TRBJ2-5, is SQTIHQWPATLVQPVGSPLSLECTVEGTSNPNLYWYRQAAGRGLQLLFYSVGIGQISSEVPQNLSASRPQDRQFILSSKKLLLSDSGFYLCAWSVTGLTQETQYFGPGTRLLVL.